A single sample gave rise to the 2 T cell receptor beta chains below, sequenced in a study of blood T cell repertoires in COVID-19. Libraries were prepared by immunoSEQ multiplex PCR; TCRdb keeps only in-frame clonotypes and omits some of them. The sample has about 160,000 clones; under 85% are singletons. Sequencing input: peripheral blood. Receptors originate from a man in his 70s with acute or convalescent COVID-19.

The chain carries TRBV24-1 and TRBJ2-2; D is uncertain. The V gene lost 7 bases and the J gene lost 4 bases, with 15 bases spanning the gap. Germline CDR1 and CDR2: KGHDR and SFDVKD. This CDR3 has 15 amino acids. CDR3 DNA: TGTGCCACCAGCCGCTCGGGTAAAGGCACCGGGGAGCTGTTTTTT. Translating it yields CATSRSGKGTGELFF.

The gene calls are TRBV7-2 and TRBJ2-1; 8 bases are shared with TRBD2. V lost 3 bases and J lost 5; bases outside the gene matches: 3. The CDR3 has 14 residues. Germline V gene sequence: CDR1 SGHTA, CDR2 FQGNSA. The CDR3 DNA is TGTGCCAGCAGCTTGTCTAGCGGGCACAATGAGCAGTTCTTC. It codes for CASSLSSGHNEQFF.